These 17 T cell receptor beta chains originate from one sample sequenced in a study of patients and donors after allogeneic stem cell transplantation. TCRdb analysed the RT-PCR reads with MiXCR anew, one entry per CDR3 protein. The sample shows about 74,000 distinct CDR3 sequences, more than 25% of them seen only once. The sample taken for sequencing was blood, either unsorted or a sorted T cell fraction (not recorded which). The receptors stem from a human donor who was either an allogeneic HSCT recipient or a stem cell or donor lymphocyte infusion donor (not recorded which). It is not recorded whose cells these are; they may come from a transplant donor.

This clonotype has ten or more counts. The chain links TRBV2 to TRBJ1-1; 8 nucleotides match TRBD1. Trimming removed 7 bases from V and 2 bases from J; junction bases left unmatched: 18. Germline V gene sequence: CDR1 SNHLY, CDR2 FYNNEI. CDR3 size: 18 residues. The CDR3: CASTFLSPGTGLNTEAFF. CDR3 nucleotides: TGTGCCAGCACCTTCCTAAGTCCCGGGACAGGTTTAAACACTGAAGCTTTCTTT.

The rearrangement uses TRBV4-3 and TRBJ2-2; 12 nucleotides agree with TRBD2. Germline V gene lookup returns CDR1 LGHNA and CDR2 YSLEER. V gave up 0 bases and J gave up 7 bases; unmatched junction bases: 9. The CDR3 has 18 residues. The chain's CDR3 is CASSQDSSGRALIGELFF. DNA of the CDR3: TGCGCCAGCAGCCAAGATTCTAGCGGGAGGGCTCTAATCGGGGAGCTGTTTTTT.

A few counts support this clonotype. The chain joins TRBV4-2 to TRBJ1-1; D not resolved. The germline CDR1 and CDR2 sequences are LGHNA and YNFKEQ. The CDR3 has 15 residues. V was shortened by 2 bases and J by 0 bases, with 10 bases between the two germline ends. In DNA form, the CDR3 reads TGTGCCAGCAGCCAAACAAGGACGGTGAACACTGAAGCTTTCTTT. Its translation is CASSQTRTVNTEAFF.

A few counts support this clonotype. CDR3 DNA sequence: TGCAGTGCTAGGGACAGTTCCTACGAGCAGTACTTC. Amino acid sequence: CSARDSSYEQYF. This sequence joins TRBV20-1 and TRBJ2-7, with D maybe TRBD1 (6 bases). The germline gives CDR1 DFQATT, CDR2 SNEGSKA (reference sequence). V lost 3 bases to trimming and J lost 1 base, with 7 bases between them. This CDR3 is built from 12 residues.

The chain recombines TRBV2 with TRBJ2-5; D call uncertain. Trimming left V 7 bases short and J 5 bases short, with 20 bases between. The germline gives CDR1 SNHLY, CDR2 FYNNEI. The CDR3 has 15 amino acids. The CDR3 region is CASNPGAFRWETQYF. CDR3 in DNA: TGTGCCAGCAACCCGGGCGCCTTCCGTTGGGAGACCCAGTACTTC.

CDR3 in amino acids: CASSSGPPYHTIYF. The CDR3 coding sequence is TGTGCCAGCAGCTCCGGACCGCCGTATCACACCATATATTTT. V is TRBV12-3 or TRBV12-4 and J is TRBJ1-3, with D unresolved. The V end was cut by 6 bases, the J end by 8 bases, with 17 bases between. The CDR3 runs to 14 residues.

In this sample, this clonotype turned up a few times. V gene TRBV7-8 combines with J gene TRBJ2-3; tentatively, D is TRBD1 (6 bases). V lost 6 bases and J lost 2, with 12 bases in between. The CDR3 totals 14 residues. Germline CDR1 reads SGHVS; CDR2 reads FQNEAQ. The CDR3 loop reads CASRDRFYTDTQYF. The DNA for the CDR3 is TGTGCCAGCAGGGACAGATTTTACACAGATACGCAGTATTTT.

The gene calls are TRBV7-2 and TRBJ2-5; D is undetermined. This CDR3 has 16 amino acids. Germline V lookup: CDR1 SGHTA, CDR2 FQGNSA. Trimming pared 4 bases from V and 0 bases from J, leaving 15 bases between. Here the CDR3 DNA reads TGTGCCAGCAGCTCCGCCCCTAGGAACCACCAAGAGACCCAGTACTTC. Translated, it gives CASSSAPRNHQETQYF.

This clonotype was found a few times. The rearrangement joins TRBV2 to TRBJ1-2; unclear D gene. Germline lookup yields CDR1 SNHLY and CDR2 FYNNEI. V was trimmed by 1 base and J by 1 base, leaving 4 bases between them. This CDR3 spans 13 amino acids. The CDR3 DNA reads as TGTGCCAGCAGTGAAGGGGGTAACTATGGCTACACCTTC. Translation gives CASSEGGNYGYTF.

The chain is built from TRBV5-1 and TRBJ2-3; TRBD2 matches at 7 bases. The V and J ends lost 6 bases and 2 bases, in that order; junction bases with no gene match: 9. Per the germline V gene, CDR1 is SGHRS and CDR2 is YFSETQ. The CDR3 runs to 15 residues. CDR3 coding DNA: TGCGCCAGCAAAACTCGGCTAGCGGACACAGATACGCAGTATTTT. This encodes CASKTRLADTDTQYF.

This clonotype was detected many times. The chain links TRBV11-3 to TRBJ1-1; unclear D gene. Per germline, CDR1 SGHNT and CDR2 YENEEA. Deletions cut 1 base from V and 5 bases from J, with 8 bases between. This CDR3 has 13 amino acids. CDR3 nucleotide sequence: TGTGCCAGCAGCTTAGTAGAGAGTACTGAAGCTTTCTTT. Its protein product is CASSLVESTEAFF.

The genes are TRBV5-1 and TRBJ2-7, with a weak D call TRBD2 (6 bases). Trimming took off 2 bases at V and 2 bases at J, with 8 bases between the two ends. CDR1 and CDR2 (germline): SGHRS, YFSETQ. The CDR3 length is 13 residues. CDR3: CASSFSGPYEQYF. CDR3 nucleotide sequence: TGCGCCAGCAGCTTTAGCGGCCCCTACGAGCAGTACTTC.

The J gene is TRBJ1-2, the V gene TRBV5-1, with 10 nucleotides matching TRBD1. Germline V CDR1 and CDR2: SGHRS, YFSETQ. Unmatched junction bases numbered 11, after V lost 4 bases and J lost 8 bases. The CDR3 has 15 residues. The CDR3 nucleotides are TGCGCCAGCAGCGCGGGACAGGGGTTCGCTAGAGGCTACACCTTC. As protein: CASSAGQGFARGYTF.

This clonotype came up many times. The CDR3, as DNA: TGTGCCAGCAGATCGGACAGGGGTGTTTATGGCTACACCTTC. It encodes CASRSDRGVYGYTF. V and J are TRBV6-5 and TRBJ1-2; TRBD1 aligns across 9 bases. Germline CDR1 and CDR2: MNHEY and SVGAGI. The J segment lost 5 bases and the V segment lost 6 bases, leaving 7 bases of the junction unmatched. The CDR3 loop spans 14 amino acids.

This clonotype was found many times. The chain couples TRBV7-3 to TRBJ1-1; TRBD1 matches 9 bases. CDR1 is SGHTA, CDR2 FQGTGA, per germline. Germline trimming cut 3 bases from V and 2 bases from J; bases unmatched to any gene: 1. The CDR3 spans 14 residues. The CDR3 sequence: CASSLGQGNTEAFF. The DNA of the CDR3 is TGTGCCAGCAGCTTGGGACAGGGTAACACTGAAGCTTTCTTT.

The CDR3 DNA reads as TGTGCCAGCAGTGAGAGGAGCAACAACTATGGCTACACCTTC. Its protein product is CASSERSNNYGYTF. V usage is TRBV2 and J usage is TRBJ1-2; D call uncertain. Trimming shortened V by 3 bases and J by 2 bases, and 10 bases separated the two germline ends. The CDR3 spans 14 residues. Germline CDR1 reads SNHLY; CDR2 reads FYNNEI.

In this sample, this clonotype turned up a few times. This chain uses TRBV5-1 with TRBJ1-6; 9 bases map to TRBD1. Trimming removed 5 bases from V and 7 bases from J; junction bases left unmatched: 4. Germline values: CDR1 SGHRS, CDR2 YFSETQ. The CDR3 covers 14 residues. CDR3 coding DNA: TGCGCCAGCAGACCGACAGGGGGGAATTCACCCCTCCACTTT. Amino acids: CASRPTGGNSPLHF. Looking up the rest from reference TRBV5-1 and TRBJ1-6 gives the full variable domain: KAGVTQTPRYLIKTRGQQVTLSCSPISGHRSVSWYQQTPGQGLQFLFEYFSETQRNKGNFPGRFSGRQFSNSRSEMNVSTLELGDSALYLCASRPTGGNSPLHFGNGTRLTVT.